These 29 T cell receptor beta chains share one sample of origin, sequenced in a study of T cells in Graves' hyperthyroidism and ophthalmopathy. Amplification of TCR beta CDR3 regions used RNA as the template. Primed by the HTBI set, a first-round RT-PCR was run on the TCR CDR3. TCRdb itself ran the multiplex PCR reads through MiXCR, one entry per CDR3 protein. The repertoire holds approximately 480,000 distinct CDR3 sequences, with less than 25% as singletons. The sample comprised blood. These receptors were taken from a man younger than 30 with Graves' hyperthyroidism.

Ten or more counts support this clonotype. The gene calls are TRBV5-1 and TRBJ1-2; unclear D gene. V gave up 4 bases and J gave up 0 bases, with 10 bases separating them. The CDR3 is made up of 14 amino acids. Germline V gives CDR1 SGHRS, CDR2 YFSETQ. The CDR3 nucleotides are TGCGCCAGCAGCCCCGGCAGGACTAACTATGGCTACACCTTC. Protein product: CASSPGRTNYGYTF.

The DNA for the CDR3 is TGTGCCAGTAGCCCTACAGGGTTCAATGAAGCTTTCTTT. Translation gives CASSPTGFNEAFF. V is TRBV19 and J is TRBJ1-1, with D maybe TRBD1 (6 bases). The CDR3 extends over 13 amino acids. V was shortened by 6 bases and J by 7 bases, with 15 bases between the two germline ends. CDR1 is LNHDA and CDR2 is SQIVND in the germline V gene (reference sequence).

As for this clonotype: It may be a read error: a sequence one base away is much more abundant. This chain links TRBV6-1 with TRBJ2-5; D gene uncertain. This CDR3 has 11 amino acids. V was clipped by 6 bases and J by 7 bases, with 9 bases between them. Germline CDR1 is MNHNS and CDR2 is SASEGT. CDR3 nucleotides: TGTGCCAGCAGCCGCTTGGCGACCCAGTACTTC. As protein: CASSRLATQYF.

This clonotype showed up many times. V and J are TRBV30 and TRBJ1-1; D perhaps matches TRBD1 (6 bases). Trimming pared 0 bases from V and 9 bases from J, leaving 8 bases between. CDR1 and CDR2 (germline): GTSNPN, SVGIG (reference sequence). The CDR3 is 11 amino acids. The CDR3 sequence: CAWSVGGQAFF. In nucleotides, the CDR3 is TGTGCCTGGAGTGTGGGGGGGCAAGCTTTCTTT.

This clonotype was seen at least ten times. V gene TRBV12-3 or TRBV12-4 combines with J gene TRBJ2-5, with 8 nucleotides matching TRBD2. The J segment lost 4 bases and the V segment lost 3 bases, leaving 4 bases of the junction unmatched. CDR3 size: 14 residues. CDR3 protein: CASSLFGGGETQYF. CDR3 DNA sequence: TGTGCCAGCAGTTTGTTCGGGGGGGGAGAGACCCAGTACTTC.

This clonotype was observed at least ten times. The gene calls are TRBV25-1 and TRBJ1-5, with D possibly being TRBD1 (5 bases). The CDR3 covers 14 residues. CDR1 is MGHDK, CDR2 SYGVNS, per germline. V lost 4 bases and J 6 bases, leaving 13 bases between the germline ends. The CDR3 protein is CASSGYARGQPQHF. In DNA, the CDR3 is TGTGCCAGCAGTGGTTATGCTAGGGGTCAGCCCCAGCATTTT. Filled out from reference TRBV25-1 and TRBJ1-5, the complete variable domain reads EADIYQTPRYLVIGTGKKITLECSQTMGHDKMYWYQQDPGMELHLIHYSYGVNSTEKGDLSSESTVSRIRTEHFPLTLESARPSHTSQYLCASSGYARGQPQHFGDGTRLSIL.

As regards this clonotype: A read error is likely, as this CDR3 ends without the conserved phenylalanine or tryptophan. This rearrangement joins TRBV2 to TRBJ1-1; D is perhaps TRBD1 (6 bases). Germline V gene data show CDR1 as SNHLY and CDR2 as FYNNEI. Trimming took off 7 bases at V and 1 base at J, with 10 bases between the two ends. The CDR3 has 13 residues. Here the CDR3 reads CASIWTANTEAFY. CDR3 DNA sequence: TGTGCCAGCATCTGGACAGCGAACACTGAAGCTTTCTAT.

CDR3 bases: TGTGCTCCCGTAAGGGGGCCCTACCGTTTTGAAGCTTTCTTT. Translating gives CAPVRGPYRFEAFF. The chain uses TRBV12-5 and TRBJ1-1; 7 bases align to TRBD1. CDR1 LGHNT and CDR2 FRNRAP come from the germline V gene. V shed 11 bases, J shed 7 bases, and the junction held 16 bases outside the gene matches. The CDR3 runs to 14 residues.

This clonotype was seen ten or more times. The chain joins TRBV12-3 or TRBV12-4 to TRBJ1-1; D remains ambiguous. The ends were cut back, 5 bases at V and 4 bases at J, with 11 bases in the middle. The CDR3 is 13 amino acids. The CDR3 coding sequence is TGTGCCAGCAGTGGGTTAAGGCGCACTGAAGCTTTCTTT. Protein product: CASSGLRRTEAFF.

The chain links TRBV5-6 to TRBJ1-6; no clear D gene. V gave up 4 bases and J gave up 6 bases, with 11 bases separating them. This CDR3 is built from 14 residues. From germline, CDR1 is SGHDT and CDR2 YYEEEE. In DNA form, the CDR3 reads TGTGCCAGCAGCCCGTCGCCATCTAATTCACCCCTCCACTTT. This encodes CASSPSPSNSPLHF. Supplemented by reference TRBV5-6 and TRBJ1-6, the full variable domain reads DAGVTQSPTHLIKTRGQQVTLRCSPKSGHDTVSWYQQALGQGPQFIFQYYEEEERQRGNFPDRFSGHQFPNYSSELNVNALLLGDSALYLCASSPSPSNSPLHFGNGTRLTVT.

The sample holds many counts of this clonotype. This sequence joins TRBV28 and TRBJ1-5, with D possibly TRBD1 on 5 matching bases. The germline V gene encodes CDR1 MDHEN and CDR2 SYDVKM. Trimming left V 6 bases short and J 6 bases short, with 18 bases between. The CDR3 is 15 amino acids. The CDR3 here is CASRNTGLGAQPQHF. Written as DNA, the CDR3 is TGTGCCAGCAGAAACACAGGCTTGGGCGCTCAGCCCCAGCATTTT. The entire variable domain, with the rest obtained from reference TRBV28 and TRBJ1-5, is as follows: DVKVTQSSRYLVKRTGEKVFLECVQDMDHENMFWYRQDPGLGLRLIYFSYDVKMKEKGDIPEGYSVSREKKERFSLILESASTNQTSMYLCASRNTGLGAQPQHFGDGTRLSIL.

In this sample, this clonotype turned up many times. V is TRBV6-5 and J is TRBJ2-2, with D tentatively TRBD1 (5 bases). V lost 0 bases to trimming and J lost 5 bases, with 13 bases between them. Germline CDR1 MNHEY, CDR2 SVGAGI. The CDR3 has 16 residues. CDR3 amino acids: CASSYSKGVYTGELFF. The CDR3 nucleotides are TGTGCCAGCAGTTACTCGAAAGGGGTATATACCGGGGAGCTGTTTTTT.

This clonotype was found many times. Here the CDR3 DNA reads TGTGCCAGTAGTAGGAGACAGCGAGAGGGCTACACCTTC. Amino acid sequence: CASSRRQREGYTF. This rearrangement joins TRBV19 to TRBJ1-2; weak D call: TRBD1 (5 bases). This CDR3 comprises 13 residues. V shed 4 bases and J shed 8 bases, with 14 bases lying between them. Germline V gene data show CDR1 as LNHDA and CDR2 as SQIVND (reference sequence).

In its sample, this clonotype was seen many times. CDR3 sequence (DNA): TGTGCCAGCAGCTTGGAACCCACCGGGGAGCTGTTTTTT. It codes for CASSLEPTGELFF. This chain connects TRBV11-2 to TRBJ2-2, with D hard to call. Germline values: CDR1 SGHAT, CDR2 FQNNGV. Trimming stripped 3 bases from V and 4 bases from J, with 6 bases between. This CDR3 is 13 amino acids long.

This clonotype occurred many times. The CDR3 protein is CASTHVVYKRGDYGYTF. In nucleotides, the CDR3 is TGTGCCAGCACTCACGTCGTTTATAAAAGGGGCGACTATGGCTACACCTTC. The V call is TRBV6-1, the J call TRBJ1-2, with D perhaps TRBD1 (5 bases). CDR1 is MNHNS and CDR2 is SASEGT in the germline V gene. The germline V and J ends were trimmed by 7 bases and 3 bases, with 24 bases remaining between them. CDR3 size: 17 residues.

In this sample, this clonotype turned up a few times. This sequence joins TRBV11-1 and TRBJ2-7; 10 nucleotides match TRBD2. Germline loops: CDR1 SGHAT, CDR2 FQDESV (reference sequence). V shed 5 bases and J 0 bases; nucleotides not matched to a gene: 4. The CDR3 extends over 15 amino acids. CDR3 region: CASSLLAGGSYEQYF. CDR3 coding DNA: TGTGCCAGCAGCCTATTAGCGGGGGGCTCCTACGAGCAGTACTTC. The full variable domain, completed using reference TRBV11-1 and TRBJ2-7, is EAEVAQSPRYKITEKSQAVAFWCDPISGHATLYWYRQILGQGPELLVQFQDESVVDDSQLPKDRFSAERLKGVDSTLKIQPAELGDSAMYLCASSLLAGGSYEQYFGPGTRLTVT.

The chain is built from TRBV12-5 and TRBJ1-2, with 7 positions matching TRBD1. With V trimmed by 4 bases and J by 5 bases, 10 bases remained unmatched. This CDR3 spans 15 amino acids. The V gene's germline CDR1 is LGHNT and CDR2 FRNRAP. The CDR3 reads CASGSRGDRDYGYTF. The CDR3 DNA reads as TGTGCTAGTGGTTCCCGAGGCGACAGGGATTATGGCTACACCTTC.

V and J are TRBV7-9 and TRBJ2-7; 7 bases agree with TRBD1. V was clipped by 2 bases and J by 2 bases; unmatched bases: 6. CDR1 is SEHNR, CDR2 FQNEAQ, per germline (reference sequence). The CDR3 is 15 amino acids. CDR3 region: CASSLSTGLTYEQYF. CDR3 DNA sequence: TGTGCCAGCAGCTTATCGACAGGGCTAACCTACGAGCAGTACTTC.

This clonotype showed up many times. The CDR3 bases are TGTGCCAGCAGCCTGGGGGCCCTGAGATTTGGAGAGACCCAGTACTTC. Translated: CASSLGALRFGETQYF. The chain carries TRBV7-8 and TRBJ2-5, with a tentative D call TRBD1 (6 bases). The CDR3 is 16 amino acids. The V gene's germline CDR1 is SGHVS and CDR2 FQNEAQ. Trimming left V 5 bases short and J 4 bases short, with 20 bases between.

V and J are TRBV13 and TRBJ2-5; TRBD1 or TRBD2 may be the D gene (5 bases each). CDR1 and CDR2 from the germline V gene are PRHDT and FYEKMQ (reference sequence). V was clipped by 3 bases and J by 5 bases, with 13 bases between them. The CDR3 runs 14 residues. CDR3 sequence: CASSFEGREETQYF. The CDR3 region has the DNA TGTGCCAGCAGCTTTGAGGGCAGGGAGGAGACCCAGTACTTC.

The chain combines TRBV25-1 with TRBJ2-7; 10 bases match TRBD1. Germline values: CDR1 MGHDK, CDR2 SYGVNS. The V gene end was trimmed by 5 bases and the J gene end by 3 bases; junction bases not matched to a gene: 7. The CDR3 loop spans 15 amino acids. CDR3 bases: TGTGCCAGCAGTAACAGACAGGGGGCCCTCTACGAGCAGTACTTC. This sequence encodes CASSNRQGALYEQYF.

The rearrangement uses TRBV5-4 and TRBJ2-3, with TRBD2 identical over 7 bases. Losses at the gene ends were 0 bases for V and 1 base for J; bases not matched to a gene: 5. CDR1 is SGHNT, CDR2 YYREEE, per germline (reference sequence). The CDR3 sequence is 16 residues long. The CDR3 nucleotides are TGTGCCAGCAGCTTGGAGGCGGGGGTGGGCACAGATACGCAGTATTTT. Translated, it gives CASSLEAGVGTDTQYF.

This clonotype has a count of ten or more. In nucleotides, the CDR3 is TGTGCCAGCAGTTCAACAGGGGGCGCGGGGACCACTGAAGCTTTCTTT. It is translated as CASSSTGGAGTTEAFF. V and J are TRBV27 and TRBJ1-1; TRBD1 agrees at 9 bases. V gave up 4 bases and J gave up 4 bases; unmatched junction bases: 10. This CDR3 contains 16 residues. Germline V gives CDR1 MNHEY, CDR2 SMNVEV (reference sequence).

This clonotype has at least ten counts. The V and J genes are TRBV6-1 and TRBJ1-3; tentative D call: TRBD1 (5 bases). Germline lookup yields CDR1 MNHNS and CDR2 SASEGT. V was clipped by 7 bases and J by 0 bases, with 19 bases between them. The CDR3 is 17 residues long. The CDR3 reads CASKRTVGALSGNTIYF. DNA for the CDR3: TGTGCCAGCAAACGTACGGTAGGGGCCCTCTCTGGAAACACCATATATTTT.

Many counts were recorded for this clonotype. Here the CDR3 DNA reads TGTGCCAGCAGTGAGCTCGGGACAGACCAAGAGACCCAGTACTTC. Protein product: CASSELGTDQETQYF. The gene calls are TRBV6-1 and TRBJ2-5; 7 bases agree with TRBD1. The CDR3 spans 15 residues. J was trimmed by 0 bases and V by 3 bases; bases with no gene match: 4. Germline CDR1 is MNHNS and CDR2 is SASEGT.

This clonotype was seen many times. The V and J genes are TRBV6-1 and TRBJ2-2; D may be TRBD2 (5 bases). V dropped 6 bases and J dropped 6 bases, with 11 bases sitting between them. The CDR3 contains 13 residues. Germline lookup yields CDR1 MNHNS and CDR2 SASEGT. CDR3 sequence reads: CASSPVRAGELFF. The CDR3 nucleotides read TGTGCCAGCAGCCCCGTGAGGGCCGGGGAGCTGTTTTTT.

This CDR3 reads CASSRGGRAGSAEAFF. The CDR3 nucleotides are TGTGCCAGCAGCAGGGGCGGCAGGGCGGGTTCGGCTGAAGCTTTCTTT. J is TRBJ1-1 and V is TRBV28, with D maybe TRBD1 (6 bases). V lost 6 bases to trimming and J lost 6 bases, with 23 bases between them. The germline V gene encodes CDR1 MDHEN and CDR2 SYDVKM. The CDR3 sequence is 16 residues long.

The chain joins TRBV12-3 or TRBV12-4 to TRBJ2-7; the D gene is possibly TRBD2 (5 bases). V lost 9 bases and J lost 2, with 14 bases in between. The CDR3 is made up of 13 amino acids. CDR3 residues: CASTLGEPYEQYF. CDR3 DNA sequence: TGTGCCAGTACGCTTGGGGAGCCCTACGAGCAGTACTTC.

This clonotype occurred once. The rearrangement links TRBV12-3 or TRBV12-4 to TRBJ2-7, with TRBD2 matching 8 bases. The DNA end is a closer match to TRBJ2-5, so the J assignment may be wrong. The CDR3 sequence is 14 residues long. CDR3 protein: CASSAAGAMKTQYF. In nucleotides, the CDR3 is TGTGCCAGCAGTGCAGCGGGAGCGATGAAGACCCAGTACTTC.